Listed below are T cell receptor beta chains from one sample, sequenced in a study of T cells in Graves' hyperthyroidism and ophthalmopathy. MiXCR, run by TCRdb on the multiplex PCR reads, gives a single entry per CDR3 protein. Of approximately 360,000 distinct CDR3 sequences in the sample, roughly 14% were seen once. Specimen: blood. The source of these receptors is a woman in her late teens or twenties with Graves' hyperthyroidism that later progressed to Graves' ophthalmopathy. The CDR3 runs from the conserved cysteine through the conserved F or W. The order of the fields is V gene, J gene, clone size, CDR3 protein. A row's size may be missing; if present it is once, few, many or a size class.

v_gene: TRBV6-9
j_gene: TRBJ2-1
abundance: once
CDR3aa: CASSYSKSLYNEQFF

v_gene: TRBV11-2
j_gene: TRBJ2-7
abundance: many
CDR3aa: CASSPHPSQHEQYF

v_gene: TRBV20-1
j_gene: TRBJ1-6
abundance: NA
CDR3aa: CSAREQGNYNSPLHF

v_gene: TRBV28
j_gene: TRBJ2-1
abundance: many
CDR3aa: CASSFRVYASGSMRNEQFF

v_gene: TRBV28
j_gene: TRBJ2-4
abundance: NA
CDR3aa: CASSHGLAGGLAKNIQYF

v_gene: TRBV28
j_gene: TRBJ2-2
abundance: NA
CDR3aa: CASSLYLAGDGTGELFF

v_gene: TRBV5-6
j_gene: TRBJ2-6
abundance: few
CDR3aa: CASSLVITGSGANVLTF

v_gene: TRBV12-5
j_gene: TRBJ1-5
abundance: many
CDR3aa: CASGLECMQGGNQPQHF

v_gene: TRBV6-2/TRBV6-3
j_gene: TRBJ1-5
abundance: NA
CDR3aa: CASSRQGAGNQPQHF

v_gene: TRBV15
j_gene: TRBJ2-7
abundance: NA
CDR3aa: CATSRDSLEAYEQYF

v_gene: TRBV29-1
j_gene: TRBJ2-7
abundance: few
CDR3aa: CSVESALTGGPYEQYF

v_gene: TRBV28
j_gene: TRBJ2-1
abundance: once
CDR3aa: CASSSFWTSGPIACF

v_gene: TRBV6-1
j_gene: TRBJ2-2
abundance: few
CDR3aa: CASRPELLGNTGELFF

v_gene: TRBV5-1
j_gene: TRBJ2-6
abundance: few
CDR3aa: CASSRPPTANVLTF

v_gene: TRBV28
j_gene: TRBJ2-1
abundance: few
CDR3aa: CASSWGGGGVGGLEQFF

v_gene: TRBV5-1
j_gene: TRBJ2-7
abundance: few
CDR3aa: CASSLRQGGVHEQYF

v_gene: TRBV4-1
j_gene: TRBJ2-7
abundance: NA
CDR3aa: CASSRRDGSSYEQYF

v_gene: TRBV7-8
j_gene: TRBJ2-7
abundance: few
CDR3aa: CASSRLGANYEQYF

v_gene: TRBV10-3
j_gene: TRBJ2-1
abundance: NA
CDR3aa: CAIRATGSYEQFF

v_gene: TRBV14
j_gene: TRBJ1-1
abundance: NA
CDR3aa: CASSRGKNTEAFF

v_gene: TRBV14
j_gene: TRBJ2-7
abundance: many
CDR3aa: CASSQDGSHLYEQYF

v_gene: TRBV28
j_gene: TRBJ1-5
abundance: few
CDR3aa: CASIGQVGGYSNQPQHF

v_gene: TRBV20-1
j_gene: TRBJ2-7
abundance: many
CDR3aa: CSVSGTINYEQYF

v_gene: TRBV11-2
j_gene: TRBJ2-7
abundance: many
CDR3aa: CASSLGGKDYEQYF

v_gene: TRBV2
j_gene: TRBJ1-3
abundance: many
CDR3aa: CASRPLRLDRSSGNTIYF

v_gene: TRBV10-3
j_gene: TRBJ2-3
abundance: few
CDR3aa: CAISDLMGKASTDTQYF

v_gene: TRBV29-1
j_gene: TRBJ2-1
abundance: NA
CDR3aa: CSVELAGDEQFF

v_gene: TRBV19
j_gene: TRBJ2-3
abundance: NA
CDR3aa: CASSMERGIGTQYF

v_gene: TRBV4-2
j_gene: TRBJ2-1
abundance: few
CDR3aa: CASSQELVGDEQFF

v_gene: TRBV30
j_gene: TRBJ2-1
abundance: many
CDR3aa: CAWRQFHGGLNEQFF

v_gene: TRBV28
j_gene: TRBJ1-5
abundance: NA
CDR3aa: CASSSPHSSDYSNQPQHF

v_gene: TRBV10-3
j_gene: TRBJ2-1
abundance: many
CDR3aa: CAITTDRAHNEQFF

v_gene: TRBV28
j_gene: TRBJ2-1
abundance: NA
CDR3aa: CASSPQTSGGPLGSYNEQFF

v_gene: TRBV20-1
j_gene: TRBJ2-1
abundance: few
CDR3aa: CSARLRLGEQFF

v_gene: TRBV28
j_gene: TRBJ1-1
abundance: many
CDR3aa: CASRPPGSGDEAFF

v_gene: TRBV28
j_gene: TRBJ2-1
abundance: many
CDR3aa: CASSTPGLADNNEQFF

v_gene: TRBV28
j_gene: TRBJ1-2
abundance: NA
CDR3aa: CASSFFPGRIHYGYTF

v_gene: TRBV6-5
j_gene: TRBJ2-3
abundance: many
CDR3aa: CASSYSVVRDTQYF

v_gene: TRBV28
j_gene: TRBJ2-7
abundance: NA
CDR3aa: CASTGRYEQYF

v_gene: TRBV5-6
j_gene: TRBJ1-6
abundance: many
CDR3aa: CASSYSFGDSPLHF

v_gene: TRBV5-1
j_gene: TRBJ2-3
abundance: NA
CDR3aa: CASSLRGLAGGDTQYF

v_gene: TRBV27
j_gene: TRBJ1-5
abundance: NA
CDR3aa: CASSSAGQEGQPQHF

v_gene: TRBV3-1
j_gene: TRBJ2-5
abundance: many
CDR3aa: CASSPWTGGQETQYF

v_gene: TRBV11-3
j_gene: TRBJ2-1
abundance: many
CDR3aa: CASSLSLADYNEQFF

v_gene: TRBV4-2
j_gene: TRBJ2-1
abundance: NA
CDR3aa: CASSRQTSPYNEQFF

v_gene: TRBV27
j_gene: TRBJ2-7
abundance: many
CDR3aa: CASSLIRVESYEQYF

v_gene: TRBV6-2/TRBV6-3
j_gene: TRBJ2-7
abundance: many
CDR3aa: CASSSVRGSDEQYF

v_gene: TRBV6-1
j_gene: TRBJ1-1
abundance: many
CDR3aa: CASVGAGGGTEAFF

v_gene: TRBV28
j_gene: TRBJ2-7
abundance: many
CDR3aa: CASRLHAAIRSYEQYF

v_gene: TRBV6-2/TRBV6-3
j_gene: TRBJ1-5
abundance: few
CDR3aa: CASSYGTENQPQHF

v_gene: TRBV2
j_gene: TRBJ2-1
abundance: many
CDR3aa: CASSGDRGQREQFF

v_gene: TRBV5-1
j_gene: TRBJ2-7
abundance: NA
CDR3aa: CASSSGPNEQYF

v_gene: TRBV13
j_gene: TRBJ2-1
abundance: many
CDR3aa: CASSPGLAGVYNEQFF

v_gene: TRBV7-8
j_gene: TRBJ2-4
abundance: many
CDR3aa: CASSLTAAKNIQYF